A selection of T cell receptor beta chains follows, all from one sample in a study of response to subunit inactivated influenza vaccine. TCRdb ran MiXCR on the RT-PCR reads and lists one entry per CDR3 protein. The sample lists a few hundred thousand distinct CDR3 sequences; approximately 11% were seen once. Another study also made use of these data, one on T cells expressing NK-cell markers.

Sequenced here: PBMCs from blood, sampled on the day of vaccination. The receptors were sampled from a man aged 45-60 years who received an inactivated influenza vaccine. The CDR3 runs from the conserved cysteine through the conserved F or W. The order of the fields is clone size, V gene, J gene, D gene, CDR3 DNA, CDR3 protein. The D gene is left open where the match is weak. Part of the rows lack a size; the others show once, few, many or a class for expanded clones.

NA,TRBV6-6,TRBJ2-7,NA,TGTGCCAGCAGAGCCACCCCCCTAGACGAGCAGTACTTC,CASRATPLDEQYF
few,TRBV20-1,TRBJ2-5,TRBD2,TGCAGTGCTAGAGATTCAGGACTAGCGGGGGGAGAAGGAGAGACCCAGTACTTC,CSARDSGLAGGEGETQYF
few,TRBV7-2,TRBJ1-2,NA,TGTGCCAGCAGCTTAGCCGTGGGGGCCTATGGCTACACCTTC,CASSLAVGAYGYTF
few,TRBV5-1,TRBJ2-7,TRBD1,TGCGCCAGCAGCGGGACAGGGGCCCACTACGAGCAGTACTTC,CASSGTGAHYEQYF
NA,TRBV3-1,TRBJ2-3,TRBD2,TGTGCCAGCAGCCTACTCGTGGGGCGGGGGGGTTCTTTCAGCACAGATACGCAGTATTTT,CASSLLVGRGGSFSTDTQYF
few,TRBV20-1,TRBJ2-5,NA,TGCAGTGCTAGCCCAGGAGGGGCCCAGTACTTC,CSASPGGAQYF
NA,TRBV10-2,TRBJ2-3,NA,TGCGCAGTCTCGAGAGGCGGCAGCACAGATACGCAGTATTTT,CAVSRGGSTDTQYF
NA,TRBV7-3,TRBJ2-1,TRBD2,TGTGCCAGCAGCTTAAACTCGGCGGGAGTGGGTGAGCAGTTCTTC,CASSLNSAGVGEQFF
once,TRBV4-3,TRBJ2-7,NA,TGCGCCAGCAGCCAAGTTGGGGTCGATATGAGCGAGCAGTACTTC,CASSQVGVDMSEQYF
NA,TRBV12-3/TRBV12-4,TRBJ2-1,NA,TGTGCCAGCAGTTTAGCGGGGGACCCCGGTCACAATGAGCAGTTCTTC,CASSLAGDPGHNEQFF
many,TRBV28,TRBJ2-1,TRBD2,TGTGCCAGCAGTCGACTAGCGGGGAATGAGCAGTTCTTC,CASSRLAGNEQFF
few,TRBV5-6,TRBJ2-7,TRBD1,TGTGCCAGCAGCCGTACAGGGGGCATCTCCTACGAGCAGTACTTC,CASSRTGGISYEQYF
NA,TRBV7-2,TRBJ2-5,TRBD2,TGTGCCAGCAGCTCCTCTCTCAGCGGGACTCAAGAGACCCAGTACTTC,CASSSSLSGTQETQYF
few,TRBV15,TRBJ1-1,NA,TGTGCCACCAGCAGGGATCTTCAGGGTAACACTGAAGCTTTCTTT,CATSRDLQGNTEAFF
NA,TRBV18,TRBJ2-7,TRBD1,TGTGCCAGCTCAAGGGACAGTGGGGGCGAGCAGTACTTC,CASSRDSGGEQYF
many,TRBV30,TRBJ1-5,NA,TGTGCCTGGGACCGGGAGGATCAGCCCCAGCATTTT,CAWDREDQPQHF
NA,TRBV12-3/TRBV12-4,TRBJ2-5,NA,TGTGCCAGCAGTTTAAGTTCCACGACGAAAGAGACCCAGTACTTC,CASSLSSTTKETQYF